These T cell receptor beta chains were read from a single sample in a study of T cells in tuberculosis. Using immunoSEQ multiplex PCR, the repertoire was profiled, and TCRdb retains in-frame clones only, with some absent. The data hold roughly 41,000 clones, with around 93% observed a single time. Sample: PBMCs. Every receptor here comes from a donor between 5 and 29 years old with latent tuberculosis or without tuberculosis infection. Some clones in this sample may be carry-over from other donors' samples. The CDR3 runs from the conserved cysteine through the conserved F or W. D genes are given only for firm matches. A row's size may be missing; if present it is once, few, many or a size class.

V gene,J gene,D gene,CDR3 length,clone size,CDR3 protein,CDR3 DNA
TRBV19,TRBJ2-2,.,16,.,CASSIDRGMGTGELFF,TGTGCCAGTAGTATAGATCGGGGGATGGGCACCGGGGAGCTGTTTTTT
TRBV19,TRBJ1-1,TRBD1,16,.,CASSILPGGGNTEAFF,TGTGCCAGTAGTATTCTGCCAGGGGGAGGTAACACTGAAGCTTTCTTT
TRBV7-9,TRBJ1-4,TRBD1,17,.,CASSSNDRGITNEKLFF,TGTGCCAGCAGCTCCAACGACAGGGGCATAACTAATGAAAAACTGTTTTTT
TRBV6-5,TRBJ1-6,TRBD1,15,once,CASMGLGQANSPLHF,TGTGCCAGCATGGGGTTAGGACAGGCCAATTCACCCCTCCACTTT
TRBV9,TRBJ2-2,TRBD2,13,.,CASSSGNTGELFF,TGTGCCAGCTCTAGCGGGAACACCGGGGAGCTGTTTTTT
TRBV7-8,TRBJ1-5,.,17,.,CASSLVPAGKSNQPQHF,TGTGCCAGCAGCTTAGTACCGGCAGGGAAAAGCAATCAGCCCCAGCATTTT
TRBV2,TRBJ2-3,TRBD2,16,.,CASSEALRGYTDTQYF,TGTGCCAGCAGTGAAGCCTTGCGGGGGTACACAGATACGCAGTATTTT
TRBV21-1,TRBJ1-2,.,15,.,CASSKNRDIGYGYTF,TGTGCCAGCAGCAAAAACAGGGATATAGGCTATGGCTACACCTTC
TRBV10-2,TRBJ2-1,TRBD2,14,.,CASSSLAGGAEQFF,TGCGCCAGCAGTTCGCTAGCGGGGGGGGCTGAGCAGTTCTTC
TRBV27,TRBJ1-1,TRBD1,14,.,CASSQWTGGTEAFF,TGTGCCAGCAGCCAATGGACAGGGGGCACTGAAGCTTTCTTT
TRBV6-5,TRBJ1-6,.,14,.,CASSYLSYNSPLHF,TGTGCCAGCAGTTACCTCTCCTATAATTCACCCCTCCACTTT
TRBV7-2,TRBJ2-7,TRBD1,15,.,CASSLGTGATTEQYF,TGTGCCAGCAGCTTAGGGACAGGGGCGACAACGGAGCAGTACTTC
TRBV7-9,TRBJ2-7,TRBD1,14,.,CASSRTGARYEQYF,TGTGCCAGCAGCCGGACAGGGGCTAGGTACGAGCAGTACTTC
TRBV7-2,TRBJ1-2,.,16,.,CASSLRGAAGSHGYTF,TGTGCCAGCAGCTTACGGGGTGCCGCGGGGAGTCATGGCTACACCTTC
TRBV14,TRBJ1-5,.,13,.,CASSTQQGQPQHF,TGTGCCAGCAGCACCCAGCAGGGTCAGCCCCAGCATTTT
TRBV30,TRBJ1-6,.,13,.,CAWRDNSPSPLHF,TGTGCCTGGAGGGACAACTCGCCTTCACCCCTCCACTTT
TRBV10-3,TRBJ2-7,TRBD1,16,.,CAISESGDRGFYEQYF,TGTGCCATCAGTGAGTCAGGGGACAGGGGGTTCTACGAGCAGTACTTC
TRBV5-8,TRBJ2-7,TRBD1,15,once,CASSLGGQGAYEQYF,TGTGCCAGCAGCTTGGGTGGACAGGGAGCCTACGAGCAGTACTTC
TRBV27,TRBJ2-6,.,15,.,CASSFRVHGANVLTF,TGTGCCAGCAGTTTCAGGGTTCATGGGGCCAACGTCCTGACTTTC
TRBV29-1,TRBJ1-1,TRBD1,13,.,CSGAQGPNTEAFF,TGCAGCGGCGCACAGGGGCCTAACACTGAAGCTTTCTTT
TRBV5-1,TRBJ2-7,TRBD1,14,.,CASSPDRGKNEQYF,TGCGCCAGCAGCCCAGACAGGGGAAAAAACGAGCAGTACTTC
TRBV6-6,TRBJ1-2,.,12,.,CASSYTLVGYTF,TGTGCCAGCAGTTACACCCTAGTGGGCTACACCTTC
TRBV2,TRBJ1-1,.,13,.,CASSVEGNTEAFF,TGTGCCAGCAGTGTCGAGGGAAACACTGAAGCTTTCTTT
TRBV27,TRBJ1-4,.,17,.,CASSLTRPGGSDEKLFF,TGTGCCAGCAGTTTAACCCGACCGGGGGGGTCGGATGAAAAACTGTTTTTT
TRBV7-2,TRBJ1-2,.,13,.,CASSSPGGYGYTF,TGTGCCAGCAGTTCCCCCGGCGGCTATGGCTACACCTTC
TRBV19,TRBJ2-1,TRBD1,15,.,CASSIDWDREGEQFF,TGTGCCAGTAGTATAGATTGGGACAGGGAGGGTGAGCAGTTCTTC
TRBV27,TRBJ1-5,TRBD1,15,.,CASSPDRGRSQPQHF,TGTGCCAGCAGTCCGGACAGGGGCCGGAGTCAGCCCCAGCATTTT
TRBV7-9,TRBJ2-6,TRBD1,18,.,CASRVWGQGKAGANVLTF,TGTGCCAGCAGGGTTTGGGGACAGGGCAAAGCTGGGGCCAACGTCCTGACTTTC
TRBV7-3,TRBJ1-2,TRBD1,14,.,CASSLEGAGYGYTF,TGTGCCAGCAGCTTAGAGGGGGCCGGCTATGGCTACACCTTC
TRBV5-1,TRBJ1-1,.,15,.,CASSLAGGGVTEAFF,TGCGCCAGCAGCTTGGCGGGAGGGGGAGTGACTGAAGCTTTCTTT
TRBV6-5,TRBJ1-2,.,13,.,CASSFTGSYGYTF,TGTGCCAGCAGTTTTACAGGTTCCTATGGCTACACCTTC
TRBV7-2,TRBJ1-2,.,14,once,CASSSPGGVYGYTF,TGTGCCAGCAGCTCCCCTGGAGGGGTCTATGGCTACACCTTC
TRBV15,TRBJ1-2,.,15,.,CATSREKGRGYGYTF,TGTGCCACCAGCAGAGAGAAAGGGAGAGGCTATGGCTACACCTTC
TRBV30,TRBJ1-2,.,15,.,CAWSVQASRNYGYTF,TGTGCCTGGAGTGTACAGGCCAGTCGGAACTATGGCTACACCTTC
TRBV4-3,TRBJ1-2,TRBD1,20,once,CASSQDEGRGRIARSYGYTF,TGCGCCAGCAGCCAAGATGAAGGCAGGGGGCGGATTGCCAGGTCCTATGGCTACACCTTC
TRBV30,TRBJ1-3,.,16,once,CAWRRLDRTSGNTIYF,TGTGCCTGGAGGCGCCTCGACAGAACCTCTGGAAACACCATATATTTT
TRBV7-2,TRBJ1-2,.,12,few,CASSPIYMSYTF,TGTGCCAGCAGCCCTATTTATATGAGCTACACCTTC
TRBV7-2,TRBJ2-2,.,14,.,CASSSNRVAGELFF,TGTGCCAGCAGCTCGAACAGGGTAGCCGGGGAGCTGTTTTTT
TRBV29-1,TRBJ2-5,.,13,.,CSVVGVLGETQYF,TGCAGCGTTGTAGGGGTCTTAGGAGAGACCCAGTACTTC
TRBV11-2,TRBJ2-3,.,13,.,CASRSGQGDTQYF,TGTGCCAGCAGATCAGGGCAGGGGGATACGCAGTATTTT
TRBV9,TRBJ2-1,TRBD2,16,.,CASSGRTSGSFNEQFF,TGTGCCAGCAGCGGAAGGACTAGCGGGAGCTTCAATGAGCAGTTCTTC
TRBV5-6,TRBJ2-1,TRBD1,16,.,CASSPGTGALLGEQFF,TGTGCCAGCAGCCCGGGGACAGGGGCCCTTTTGGGTGAGCAGTTCTTC
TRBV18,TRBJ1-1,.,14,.,CASSLGGENTEAFF,TGTGCCAGCTCACTCGGGGGGGAGAACACTGAAGCTTTCTTT
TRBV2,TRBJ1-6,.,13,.,CASRRGIDSPLHF,TGTGCCAGCAGGCGGGGGATCGATTCACCCCTCCACTTT
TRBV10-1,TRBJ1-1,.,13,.,CASSDREDTEAFF,TGCGCCAGCAGTGACCGGGAGGACACTGAAGCTTTCTTT
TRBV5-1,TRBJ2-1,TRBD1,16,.,CASSSDRDRGPDEQFF,TGCGCCAGCAGCTCGGACCGGGACAGGGGGCCGGATGAGCAGTTCTTC
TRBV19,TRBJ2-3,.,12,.,CASSERTDTQYF,TGTGCCAGTAGTGAGCGTACAGATACGCAGTATTTT
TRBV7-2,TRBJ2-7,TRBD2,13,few,CASSSSAGGQGYF,TGTGCCAGCAGCTCGTCGGCGGGGGGGCAGGGGTACTTC
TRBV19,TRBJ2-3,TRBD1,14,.,CASWTGVRPDTQYF,TGTGCCAGTTGGACAGGGGTGAGACCAGATACGCAGTATTTT
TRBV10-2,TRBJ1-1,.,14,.,CASSEYSADTEAFF,TGCGCCAGCAGTGAGTATAGTGCCGACACTGAAGCTTTCTTT
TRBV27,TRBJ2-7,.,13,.,CASSLAGYGEQYF,TGTGCCAGCAGTTTAGCAGGGTACGGCGAGCAGTACTTC
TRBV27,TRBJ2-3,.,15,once,CASSFGGTGADTQYF,TGTGCCAGCAGTTTCGGGGGAACTGGGGCAGATACGCAGTATTTT